Listed below are T cell receptor beta chains from one sample, sequenced in a study of T-cell memory formation after mild COVID-19. TCRdb reanalysed the 5' RACE reads using MiXCR and keeps one entry per CDR3 protein. The sample has 530,000 or so distinct CDR3 sequences; 17% are singletons. The sequencing input was PBMCs or a T cell subset sorted from them (not recorded which). Receptors originate from an adult woman who had mild COVID-19 (a few samples of this study predate the infection). Cell type and time point are not known. The CDR3 runs from the conserved cysteine through the conserved F or W. The order of the fields is J gene, D gene, V gene, CDR3 length, clone size, CDR3 protein, CDR3 DNA. The D gene is left open where the match is weak. Expanded clones get a size class; other rows say once, few or many, or leave the size out.

TRBJ1-2,-,TRBV28,14,few,CASSVDPGVYGYTF,TGTGCCAGCAGTGTTGATCCAGGGGTATATGGCTACACCTTC
TRBJ2-3,TRBD1,TRBV24-1,16,few,CATSASGTGGADTQYF,TGTGCCACCAGTGCTTCCGGGACAGGGGGAGCAGATACGCAGTATTTT
TRBJ2-1,-,TRBV2,16,few,CASSVRAAKSYNEQFF,TGTGCCAGCAGTGTCAGAGCAGCTAAGTCCTACAATGAGCAGTTCTTC
TRBJ1-4,-,TRBV5-1,15,-,CASSPVTRPNEKLFF,TGCGCCAGCAGCCCCGTGACTCGCCCAAATGAAAAACTGTTTTTT
TRBJ1-2,TRBD1,TRBV6-4,15,few,CASSDATGGKDGYTF,TGTGCCAGCAGTGACGCGACAGGGGGAAAGGATGGCTACACCTTC
TRBJ2-1,-,TRBV2,14,few,CASSGRPVPNEQFF,TGTGCCAGCAGTGGCAGGCCCGTCCCCAATGAGCAGTTCTTC
TRBJ1-1,-,TRBV5-6,13,-,CASSLRTAGPAFF,TGTGCCAGCAGCCTTCGGACAGCTGGTCCAGCTTTCTTT
TRBJ2-1,-,TRBV5-1,16,-,CASSLGSRVPYNEQFF,TGCGCCAGCAGCTTGGGTTCCAGGGTTCCCTACAATGAGCAGTTCTTC
TRBJ2-1,TRBD2,TRBV4-2,16,-,CASSQPTSGTYNEQFF,TGTGCCAGCAGCCAACCTACTAGCGGGACGTACAATGAGCAGTTCTTC
TRBJ1-5,-,TRBV20-1,13,-,CSASRAPGQPQHF,TGCAGTGCTAGTAGGGCCCCCGGGCAGCCCCAGCATTTT
TRBJ2-7,TRBD1,TRBV28,14,few,CASSWTGGKYEQYF,TGTGCCAGCAGTTGGACAGGGGGAAAATACGAGCAGTACTTC
TRBJ1-5,TRBD1,TRBV5-1,15,few,CASSFTGQSNQPQHF,TGCGCCAGCAGCTTTACGGGACAGTCGAACCAGCCCCAGCATTTT
TRBJ2-6,-,TRBV24-1,15,-,CATSDSRGWANVLTF,TGTGCCACCAGTGATTCGAGGGGTTGGGCCAACGTCCTGACTTTC
TRBJ1-5,-,TRBV7-8,13,-,CASSTTQNQPQHF,TGTGCCAGCAGCACCACACAGAATCAGCCCCAGCATTTT
TRBJ1-2,-,TRBV12-3/TRBV12-4,15,few,CASSPPVREGYGYTF,TGTGCCAGCAGTCCCCCTGTGCGGGAGGGCTATGGCTACACCTTC
TRBJ1-2,-,TRBV5-1,14,few,CASSLEAAGFGYTF,TGCGCCAGCAGCTTGGAGGCGGCAGGATTTGGCTACACCTTC
TRBJ2-2,-,TRBV7-9,15,-,CASSLWSSGTGELFF,TGTGCCAGCAGCTTATGGTCCTCGGGCACCGGGGAGCTGTTTTTT
TRBJ2-2,TRBD1,TRBV5-6,16,-,CASSLDRGPNTGELFF,TGTGCCAGCAGCCTGGACAGGGGACCGAACACCGGGGAGCTGTTTTTT
TRBJ1-5,-,TRBV7-9,18,few,CASSLQGRDEIGDQPQHF,TGTGCCAGCAGCTTACAGGGGAGGGATGAGATTGGAGATCAGCCCCAGCATTTT
TRBJ1-2,-,TRBV19,15,few,CASSIAPLEEEGYTF,TGTGCCAGTAGTATAGCCCCCTTAGAAGAGGAAGGCTACACCTTC
TRBJ1-2,-,TRBV3-1,15,-,CASSQSTGGNYGYTF,TGTGCCAGCAGCCAATCGACAGGAGGGAACTATGGCTACACCTTC
TRBJ1-1,TRBD1,TRBV19,16,-,CASSIFLGQGASEAFF,TGTGCCAGTAGTATTTTCCTGGGACAGGGGGCTTCTGAAGCTTTCTTT
TRBJ1-1,-,TRBV29-1,14,-,CSVVLETGRTEAFF,TGCAGCGTTGTTCTGGAAACAGGGCGAACTGAAGCTTTCTTT
TRBJ1-5,-,TRBV6-2/TRBV6-3,15,few,CASSYSASLNQPQHF,TGTGCCAGCAGTTACTCCGCCAGCTTAAATCAGCCCCAGCATTTT
TRBJ1-5,TRBD1,TRBV7-9,12,few,CASGTGKAPQHF,TGTGCCAGCGGGACAGGGAAGGCGCCCCAGCATTTT
TRBJ2-7,-,TRBV7-9,12,few,CASNIWPDEQYF,TGTGCCAGCAATATCTGGCCGGACGAGCAGTACTTC
TRBJ1-2,TRBD1,TRBV7-2,15,-,CASSSARGTGDGYTF,TGTGCCAGCAGCTCCGCAAGAGGGACAGGGGATGGCTACACCTTC
TRBJ2-3,-,TRBV5-1,14,few,CASSLDREGDTQYF,TGCGCCAGCAGCTTGGACAGGGAGGGAGATACGCAGTATTTT
TRBJ2-7,TRBD1,TRBV9,14,-,CASSQDRGDYEQYF,TGTGCCAGCAGTCAGGACAGGGGGGACTACGAGCAGTACTTC
TRBJ1-1,-,TRBV29-1,13,-,CSVVLQGGSEAFF,TGCAGCGTTGTGTTACAGGGAGGTTCTGAAGCTTTCTTT
TRBJ2-7,-,TRBV4-2,14,few,CASSSSRVSYEQYF,TGTGCCAGCAGCTCCTCCAGGGTGAGCTACGAGCAGTACTTC
TRBJ2-3,TRBD1,TRBV24-1,15,-,CATSPGTGGANTQYF,TGTGCCACCAGCCCCGGGACAGGGGGTGCGAATACGCAGTATTTT
TRBJ2-2,-,TRBV29-1,14,-,CSARKQGQGGELFF,TGCAGCGCACGGAAGCAGGGGCAGGGCGGGGAGCTGTTTTTT
TRBJ2-7,TRBD2,TRBV6-5,12,few,CASRGLYYEQYF,TGTGCCAGCAGGGGACTATACTACGAGCAGTACTTC
TRBJ1-5,-,TRBV4-3,15,-,CVSSQDSISNQPQHF,TGCGTCAGCAGCCAAGATTCGATTAGCAATCAGCCCCAGCATTTT
TRBJ2-1,-,TRBV11-2,14,few,CASSLDGYYNEQFF,TGTGCCAGCAGCTTAGATGGGTACTACAATGAGCAGTTCTTC
TRBJ2-2,-,TRBV18,13,-,CASSPLGPDELFF,TGTGCCAGCTCACCGCTCGGCCCAGACGAGCTGTTTTTT
TRBJ1-2,-,TRBV5-1,16,few,CASSPDGRADVEGYTF,TGCGCCAGCAGCCCGGACGGGAGGGCTGACGTTGAGGGCTACACCTTC
TRBJ2-5,-,TRBV24-1,15,few,CATSDSTRPQETQYF,TGTGCCACCAGTGATTCGACTAGACCCCAAGAGACCCAGTACTTC
TRBJ2-1,-,TRBV19,15,few,CASSIAALRGNEQFF,TGTGCCAGTAGTATAGCGGCCCTTAGAGGCAATGAGCAGTTCTTC
TRBJ2-3,-,TRBV12-3/TRBV12-4,18,few,CASSPDYQITTSTDTQYF,TGTGCCAGCAGTCCAGACTACCAAATCACAACTAGCACAGATACGCAGTATTTT
TRBJ1-1,-,TRBV6-5,15,-,CASSHRVGVNTEAFF,TGTGCCAGCAGCCACCGGGTAGGAGTGAACACTGAAGCTTTCTTT
TRBJ2-1,TRBD2,TRBV5-1,15,many,CASRASGNEYNEQFF,TGCGCCAGCAGGGCTAGCGGGAACGAGTACAATGAGCAGTTCTTC
TRBJ2-7,-,TRBV15,15,-,CATSITKSRAVEQYF,TGTGCCACCAGCATAACAAAATCGCGCGCCGTCGAGCAGTACTTC
TRBJ1-5,-,TRBV2,14,-,CASSEASPNQPQHF,TGTGCCAGCAGTGAAGCCTCTCCCAATCAGCCCCAGCATTTT
TRBJ2-3,TRBD2,TRBV7-6,16,few,CASSLGSGVTGDTQYF,TGTGCCAGCAGCTTAGGTAGCGGGGTAACAGGGGATACGCAGTATTTT